The 17 T cell receptor beta chains given below trace back to one sample, sequenced in a study of CD4 T cells in relation to SARS-CoV-2 and coronaviruses. CD4+ T cells from unexposed donors were obtained before the COVID-19 pandemic (2011-2018). After less than 11 days of culture, CD4+ T cells were isolated. The assay was immunoSEQ multiplex PCR, and TCRdb's table has in-frame clones only and misses some. The sample includes 20,000 to 25,000 clones, about 79% of them seen just once. These TCRs' antigens remain unknown. Sequenced: CD4+ T cells from PBMCs, cultured in vitro. These receptor sequences come from a human donor in good health.

The chain joins TRBV24-1 to TRBJ2-2, with 11 bases that match TRBD1. The CDR3 is 17 residues long. Germline V lookup: CDR1 KGHDR, CDR2 SFDVKD. V dropped 1 base and J dropped 5; count of bases not matched to a gene: 5. CDR3 region: CATSDFWDRGKTGELFF. In DNA form, the CDR3 reads TGTGCCACCAGTGATTTTTGGGACAGGGGGAAGACCGGGGAGCTGTTTTTT.

The gene calls are TRBV3-1 (or the pseudogene TRBV3-2) and TRBJ1-1, with 7 bases lining up with TRBD1. The CDR3 runs to 14 residues. CDR1 LGHDT and CDR2 YNNKEL come from the germline V gene (reference sequence). V lost 4 bases to trimming and J lost 4 bases; unmatched junction nucleotides: 6. Here the CDR3 reads CASSRARGSTEAFF. The CDR3 DNA is TGTGCCAGCAGCCGCGCCAGGGGGTCCACTGAAGCTTTCTTT.

V gene TRBV3-1 (or the pseudogene TRBV3-2) combines with J gene TRBJ1-4; the D is unclear. This CDR3 region has 16 residues. The V and J ends lost 4 bases and 7 bases respectively, with 19 bases between them. CDR1 and CDR2 (germline): LGHDT, YNNKEL (reference sequence). CDR3 loop: CASSLSPSGFVEKLFF. CDR3 coding DNA: TGTGCCAGCAGCCTCTCCCCTTCGGGGTTTGTTGAAAAACTGTTTTTT.

CDR3 DNA: TGTGCCAGCAGCTCTGGACTAGCGGGTGACGAGCAGTTCTTC. Amino acids: CASSSGLAGDEQFF. The V and J genes are TRBV7-7 and TRBJ2-1, with TRBD2 matching 11 bases. The germline V gene encodes CDR1 SSHAT and CDR2 FNYEAQ (reference sequence). V lost 4 bases and J lost 10; bases outside the gene matches: 6. The length of the CDR3 is 14 residues.

This chain links TRBV27 with TRBJ2-7; 10 positions agree with TRBD1. J was trimmed by 3 bases and V by 6 bases; bases with no gene match: 8. The CDR3 length is 15 residues. Looked up from germline, CDR1 is MNHEY and CDR2 is SMNVEV (reference sequence). CDR3 loop: CASRKTGTGVYEQYF. As DNA, the CDR3 is TGTGCCAGCAGGAAAACCGGGACAGGGGTCTACGAGCAGTACTTC.

CDR3 bases: TGTGCCAGTAGTATAGGTATAGGTGGCAATCAGCCCCAGCATTTT. Translated: CASSIGIGGNQPQHF. The chain is built from TRBV19 and TRBJ1-5; D gene uncertain. This CDR3 contains 15 residues. V was cut by 1 base and J by 2 bases, with 9 bases left in between. The germline V gene encodes CDR1 LNHDA and CDR2 SQIVND (reference sequence).

This clone was picked up a small number of times. The J gene is TRBJ2-1, the V gene TRBV6-5, with D unclear. Germline CDR1 reads MNHEY; CDR2 reads SVGAGI. CDR3 length equals 13 residues. Trimming pared 7 bases from V and 3 bases from J, leaving 10 bases between. CDR3 region: CASKKGIYNEQFF. In DNA, the CDR3 is TGTGCCAGCAAAAAGGGAATCTACAATGAGCAGTTCTTC.

A single count supports this clone. The chain employs TRBV18 and TRBJ2-5; 11 nucleotides line up with TRBD2. J lost 5 bases, V lost 2 bases, and 4 bases had no gene match. From germline, CDR1 is KGHSH and CDR2 LQKENI. The CDR3 has 15 residues. The CDR3 sequence: CASSPIAGGPETQYF. DNA for the CDR3: TGTGCCAGCTCACCAATAGCGGGAGGGCCCGAGACCCAGTACTTC.

The rearrangement joins TRBV5-1 to TRBJ1-1; maybe TRBD1 (5 bases). The germline gives CDR1 SGHRS, CDR2 YFSETQ. V was pared by 7 bases and J by 1 base, with 17 bases between. CDR3 size: 15 residues. CDR3 amino acids: CASGSTGTGNTEAFF. For the CDR3, the DNA is TGCGCCAGCGGTAGTACTGGGACGGGGAACACTGAAGCTTTCTTT.

V and J are TRBV19 and TRBJ1-4, with 7 bases matching TRBD1. The length of the CDR3 is 14 residues. Germline CDR1 is LNHDA and CDR2 is SQIVND (reference sequence). The trim removed 6 bases at V and 7 bases at J, leaving 8 bases unmatched. The CDR3 spells CASRLEGAGEKLFF. For the CDR3, the DNA is TGTGCCAGTAGACTCGAGGGGGCTGGTGAAAAACTGTTTTTT.

This chain links TRBV20-1 with TRBJ1-1; no definite D call. CDR3 length: 10 amino acids. Germline loops: CDR1 DFQATT, CDR2 SNEGSKA (reference sequence). Trimming removed 4 bases from V and 3 bases from J, with 3 bases in between. The CDR3 protein is CSAKDTEAFF. In nucleotides, the CDR3 is TGCAGTGCTAAAGACACTGAAGCTTTCTTT.

This rearrangement joins TRBV9 to TRBJ2-5; D remains unclear. The CDR3 spans 11 residues. V dropped 3 bases and J dropped 3 bases, with 3 bases sitting between them. Per the germline V gene, CDR1 is SGDLS and CDR2 is YYNGEE. CDR3 in DNA: TGTGCCAGCAGCGCGAAAGAGACCCAGTACTTC. Translated, it gives CASSAKETQYF.

The V call is TRBV7-2, the J call TRBJ1-2; the D gene is possibly TRBD1 (5 bases). Deletions cut 2 bases from V and 4 bases from J, with 11 bases between. Looked up from germline, CDR1 is SGHTA and CDR2 is FQGNSA. The CDR3 runs 14 residues. In DNA, the CDR3 is TGTGCCAGCAGCTTACCGGGACCGGTCTATGGCTACACCTTC. Protein product: CASSLPGPVYGYTF.

The CDR3 region is CASSSLTTGAPWEQYF. Here the CDR3 DNA reads TGTGCCAGCAGCTCCTTGACGACAGGGGCCCCCTGGGAGCAGTACTTC. The chain recombines TRBV13 with TRBJ2-7; TRBD1 aligns across 8 bases. Germline V gene sequence: CDR1 PRHDT, CDR2 FYEKMQ (reference sequence). The length of the CDR3 is 16 residues. The junction had 15 bases not matched to a gene; V was cut back by 4 bases and J by 7 bases. The full variable domain, rest sourced from reference TRBV13 and TRBJ2-7, is AAGVIQSPRHLIKEKRETATLKCYPIPRHDTVYWYQQGPGQDPQFLISFYEKMQSDKGSIPDRFSAQQFSDYHSELNMSSLELGDSALYFCASSSLTTGAPWEQYFGPGTRLTVT.

The CDR3 is CATVGMGSHEQYF. The CDR3 DNA is TGTGCCACCGTCGGTATGGGTTCCCACGAGCAGTACTTC. The chain joins TRBV2 to TRBJ2-7; D remains unclear. The V end lost 10 bases, the J end lost 5 bases, and 18 bases lay between the germline ends. CDR1 and CDR2 from the germline V gene are SNHLY and FYNNEI. CDR3 length: 13 amino acids. The whole variable domain, remainder taken from reference TRBV2 and TRBJ2-7, is EPEVTQTPSHQVTQMGQEVILRCVPISNHLYFYWYRQILGQKVEFLVSFYNNEISEKSEIFDDQFSVERPDGSNFTLKIRSTKLEDSAMYFCATVGMGSHEQYFGPGTRLTVT.

The chain is built from TRBV11-2 and TRBJ2-1; 14 nucleotides line up with TRBD2. The V and J ends lost 5 bases and 0 bases, in that order; junction bases with no gene match: 9. CDR1 and CDR2 from the germline V gene are SGHAT and FQNNGV. The CDR3 extends over 19 amino acids. The CDR3 sequence: CASSRATSGRALSYNEQFF. The CDR3 DNA sequence: TGTGCCAGCAGCCGAGCGACTAGCGGGAGGGCCCTCTCCTACAATGAGCAGTTCTTC.

This clone was picked up a small number of times. V and J are TRBV10-1 and TRBJ2-2; a possible D gene is TRBD1 (5 bases). Germline assignment: CDR1 WNHNN and CDR2 SYGVQD (reference sequence). V was shortened by 3 bases and J by 6 bases, with 8 bases between the two germline ends. CDR3 size: 13 residues. CDR3 bases: TGCGCCAGCAGTGACAGGGAACCCGGGGAGCTGTTTTTT. This translates into CASSDREPGELFF.